Listed here is a single T cell receptor beta chain. Relative to the germline gene, one junction end is altered; a read error may explain this. The CDR3 length is 15 residues. The germline V gene has CDR1 MDHEN and CDR2 SYDVKM. Per the study methods: Estimation of nucleated cell counts relied on the amplification of reference gene primers. The repertoire was sequenced with immunoSEQ multiplex PCR; TCRdb's copy has only in-frame clones and lacks some. The V and J calls and the clone size are those of that table, but D and trimming were determined from the DNA. This repertoire shows about 62,000 clones, 70% to 90% found once; its top ten account for over 0.8%. This record comes from a study of blood T cell repertoires in COVID-19. Overall study context: Samples representing acute and convalescent COVID-19 were sourced from the United States, Italy and Spain. T cells, B-cell-depleted T cells, or PBMCs supplied cDNA or gDNA.

Sequenced: peripheral blood. This TCR was sampled from a man between 65 and 85 years old with acute or convalescent COVID-19. The chain carries TRBV28 and TRBJ1-5, with TRBD1 matching 8 bases. The CDR3 DNA follows: TGTGCCAGCACACGGGACAGGTCGAGCAGTCAGCCCCAGCATTTT. Translation gives CASTRDRSSSQPQHF. Drawing the rest from reference TRBV28 and TRBJ1-5, the complete variable domain is DVKVTQSSRYLVKRTGEKVFLECVQDMDHENMFWYRQDPGLGLRLIYFSYDVKMKEKGDIPEGYSVSREKKERFSLILESASTNQTSMYLCASTRDRSSSQPQHFGDGTRLSIL.